The clone carrying this T cell receptor beta chain was picked up a small number of times. Its antigen remains unidentified. The sample has other DNA sequences that encode this CDR3 too. The sample comes from a study of beta chain features in type 1 diabetes. CD4+ naive, central memory, regulatory and stem cell-like memory cells were sorted via CD45RO/CCR7/CD25/CD127/CD95/CD27. TCRB transcripts that were expressed got sequenced, as all of the isolated RNA had been reverse transcribed. The assay was immunoSEQ multiplex PCR, and TCRdb's table has in-frame clones only and misses some. This table holds 630,000 or so clones, 11% to 15% found once. Findings of the study overall: In every one of the four CD4+ subsets, TCRB CDR3s were moderately but significantly shorter in Type 1 diabetes patients.

Trimming took 0 bases from V and 1 from J; bases not matched to a gene: 1. CDR3 length: 14 residues. Germline assignment: CDR1 GTSNPN and CDR2 SVGIG (reference sequence). The chain combines TRBV30 with TRBJ2-3; 7 bases agree with TRBD1. Specimen: naive CD4+ T cells from blood. The sequence was collected from a man younger than 30 with type 1 diabetes. For the CDR3, the DNA is TGTGCCTGGAGTGTAACAGGGGGCACAGATACGCAGTATTTT. It encodes CAWSVTGGTDTQYF.